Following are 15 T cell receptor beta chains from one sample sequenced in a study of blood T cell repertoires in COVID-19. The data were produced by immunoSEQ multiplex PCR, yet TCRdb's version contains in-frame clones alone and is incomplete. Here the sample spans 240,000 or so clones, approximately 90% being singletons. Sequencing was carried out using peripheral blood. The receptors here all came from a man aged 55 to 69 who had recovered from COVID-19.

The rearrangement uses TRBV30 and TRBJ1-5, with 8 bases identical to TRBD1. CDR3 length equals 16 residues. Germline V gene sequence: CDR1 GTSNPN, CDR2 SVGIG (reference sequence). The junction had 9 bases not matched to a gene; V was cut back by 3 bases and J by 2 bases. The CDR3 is CAWSPKGTGGNQPQHF. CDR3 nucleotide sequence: TGTGCCTGGAGCCCCAAAGGGACAGGAGGCAATCAGCCCCAGCATTTT. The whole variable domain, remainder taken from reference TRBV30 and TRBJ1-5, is SQTIHQWPATLVQPVGSPLSLECTVEGTSNPNLYWYRQAAGRGLQLLFYSVGIGQISSEVPQNLSASRPQDRQFILSSKKLLLSDSGFYLCAWSPKGTGGNQPQHFGDGTRLSIL.

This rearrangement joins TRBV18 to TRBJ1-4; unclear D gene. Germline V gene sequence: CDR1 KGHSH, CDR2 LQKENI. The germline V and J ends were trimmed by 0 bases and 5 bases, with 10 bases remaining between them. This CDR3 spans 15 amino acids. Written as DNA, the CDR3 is TGTGCCAGCTCACCACCGGTACAGACCAATGAAAAACTGTTTTTT. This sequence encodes CASSPPVQTNEKLFF.

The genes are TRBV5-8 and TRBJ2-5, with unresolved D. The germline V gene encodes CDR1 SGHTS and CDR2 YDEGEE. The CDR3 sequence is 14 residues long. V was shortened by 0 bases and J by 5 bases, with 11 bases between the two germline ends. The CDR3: CASSLGRYLETQYF. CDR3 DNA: TGTGCCAGCAGCTTGGGCAGGTATTTGGAGACCCAGTACTTC. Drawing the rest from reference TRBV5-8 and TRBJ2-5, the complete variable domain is EAGVTQSPTHLIKTRGQQATLRCSPISGHTSVYWYQQALGLGLQFLLWYDEGEERNRGNFPPRFSGRQFPNYSSELNVNALELEDSALYLCASSLGRYLETQYFGPGTRLLVL.

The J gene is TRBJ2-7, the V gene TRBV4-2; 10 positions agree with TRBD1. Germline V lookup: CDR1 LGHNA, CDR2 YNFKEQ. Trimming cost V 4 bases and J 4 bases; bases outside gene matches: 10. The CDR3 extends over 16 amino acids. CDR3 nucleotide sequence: TGTGCCAGCAGCCGGACCTCCGGGACAGGGGAGTACGAGCAGTACTTC. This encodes CASSRTSGTGEYEQYF.

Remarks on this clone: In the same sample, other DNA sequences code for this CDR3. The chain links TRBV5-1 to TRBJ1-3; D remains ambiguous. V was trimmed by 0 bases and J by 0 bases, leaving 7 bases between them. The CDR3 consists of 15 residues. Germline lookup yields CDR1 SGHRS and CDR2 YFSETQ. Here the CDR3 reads CASSLVPSSGNTIYF. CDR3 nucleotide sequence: TGCGCCAGCAGCTTGGTCCCGAGCTCTGGAAACACCATATATTTT.

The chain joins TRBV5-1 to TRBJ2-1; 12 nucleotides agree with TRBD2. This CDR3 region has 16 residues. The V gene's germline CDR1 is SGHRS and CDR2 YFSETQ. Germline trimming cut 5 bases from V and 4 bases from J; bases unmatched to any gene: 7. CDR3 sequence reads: CASRSSSGGVYNEQFF. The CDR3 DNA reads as TGCGCCAGCAGATCGTCTAGCGGGGGGGTATACAATGAGCAGTTCTTC.

In nucleotides, the CDR3 is TGTGCCAGCGAAGGAGGGCCTGGAAACACCATATATTTT. This sequence encodes CASEGGPGNTIYF. J is TRBJ1-3 and V is TRBV2; D is unresolved. Germline CDR1 SNHLY, CDR2 FYNNEI. V was pared by 8 bases and J by 2 bases, with 10 bases between. The CDR3 runs to 13 residues. Full variable domain (missing parts from reference TRBV2 and TRBJ1-3): EPEVTQTPSHQVTQMGQEVILRCVPISNHLYFYWYRQILGQKVEFLVSFYNNEISEKSEIFDDQFSVERPDGSNFTLKIRSTKLEDSAMYFCASEGGPGNTIYFGEGSWLTVV.

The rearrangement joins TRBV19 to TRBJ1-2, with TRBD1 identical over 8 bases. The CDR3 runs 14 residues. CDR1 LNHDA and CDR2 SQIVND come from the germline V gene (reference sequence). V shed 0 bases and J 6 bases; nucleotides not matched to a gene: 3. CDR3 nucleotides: TGTGCCAGTAGTATAGATCGACAGGGGAATGGCTACACCTTC. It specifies CASSIDRQGNGYTF.

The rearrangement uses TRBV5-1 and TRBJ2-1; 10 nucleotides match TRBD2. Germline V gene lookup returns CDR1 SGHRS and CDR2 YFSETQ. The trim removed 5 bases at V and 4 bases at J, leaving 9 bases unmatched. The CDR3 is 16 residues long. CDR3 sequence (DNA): TGCGCCAGCAGATACCCAAGCGGGGGGGTTTACAATGAGCAGTTCTTC. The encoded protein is CASRYPSGGVYNEQFF.

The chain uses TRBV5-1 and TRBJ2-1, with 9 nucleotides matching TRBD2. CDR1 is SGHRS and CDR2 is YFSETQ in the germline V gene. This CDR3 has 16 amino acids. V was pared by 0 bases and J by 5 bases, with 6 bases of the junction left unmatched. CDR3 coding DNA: TGCGCCAGCAGCTTGGGACTAGCGGCGGGAGACAATGAGCAGTTCTTC. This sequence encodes CASSLGLAAGDNEQFF.

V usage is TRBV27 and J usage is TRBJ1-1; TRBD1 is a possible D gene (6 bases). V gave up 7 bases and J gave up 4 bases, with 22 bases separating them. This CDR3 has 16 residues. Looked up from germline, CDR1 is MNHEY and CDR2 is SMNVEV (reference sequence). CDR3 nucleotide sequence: TGTGCCAGCAAGAAGGAACAGGGAAGGGGGAGCACTGAAGCTTTCTTT. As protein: CASKKEQGRGSTEAFF.

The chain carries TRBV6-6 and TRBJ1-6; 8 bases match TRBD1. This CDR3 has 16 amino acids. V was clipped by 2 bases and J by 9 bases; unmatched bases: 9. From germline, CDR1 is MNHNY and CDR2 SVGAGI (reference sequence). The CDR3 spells CASSYGSHRGGSPLHF. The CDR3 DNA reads TGTGCCAGCAGTTACGGATCCCACAGGGGGGGTTCACCCCTCCACTTT.

The CDR3 bases are TGTGCCACCAGTGATTTTACCAGGGGGGATCACACAGATACGCAGTATTTT. Translation: CATSDFTRGDHTDTQYF. The chain joins TRBV24-1 to TRBJ2-3; a possible D gene is TRBD1 (7 bases). Trimming removed 1 base at V and 2 bases at J, with 15 bases between. The CDR3 sequence is 17 residues long. Germline V CDR1 and CDR2: KGHDR, SFDVKD.

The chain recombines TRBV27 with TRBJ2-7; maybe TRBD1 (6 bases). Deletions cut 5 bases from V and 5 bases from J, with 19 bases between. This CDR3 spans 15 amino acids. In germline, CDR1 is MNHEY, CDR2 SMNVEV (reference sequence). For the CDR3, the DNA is TGTGCCAGCAGTCCGCGCGACAGGCCTGTCCACGAGCAGTACGTC. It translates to CASSPRDRPVHEQYV.

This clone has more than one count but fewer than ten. The CDR3 DNA sequence: TGTGCCAGCAGCTACGCCCGGTACCAAGAGACCCAGTACTTC. Translated: CASSYARYQETQYF. V is TRBV7-9 and J is TRBJ2-5; no definite D call. The ends were cut back, 4 bases at V and 0 bases at J, with 9 bases in the middle. The CDR3 is 14 residues long. The germline CDR1 and CDR2 sequences are SEHNR and FQNEAQ (reference sequence).